This T cell receptor beta chain was obtained from a study of Graves' ophthalmopathy and Graves' hyperthyroidism. Background on the study: Stable hyperthyroidism meant no progression to ophthalmopathy within 18 months of follow-up. Findings and limits, study-wide: Using 13 signatures, a model distinguished ophthalmopathy from stable hyperthyroidism, reaching roughly 90% sensitivity and over 65% specificity. Thyroid clonotypes that were expanded above 0.001 frequency mostly also appeared in blood.

Researchers turned away patients with other autoimmune diseases, uncontrolled infections, pregnancy or lactation. Between the trimmed V and J ends, which lost 4 bases and 2 bases, there was a span of 14 bases. Germline V gives CDR1 MNHNY, CDR2 SVGAGI (reference sequence). CDR3 length: 15 amino acids. A word on this clonotype: Its antigen remains unidentified.

RNA served as the template for amplifying TCR beta CDR3 regions. An opening RT-PCR round employed HTBI primers and preceded a second-round multiplex PCR. TCRdb reprocessed the multiplex PCR reads via MiXCR and lists one record per CDR3 protein. The data hold 560,000 or so distinct CDR3 sequences, with about two fifths observed a single time. The sequenced material came from peripheral blood or thyroid tissue (not recorded which). The chain joins TRBV6-6 to TRBJ2-5; D possibly corresponds to TRBD1 (6 bases). The origin of this receptor is an adult man with Graves' hyperthyroidism. CDR3 in amino acids: CASSSPFRGQETQYF. Written as DNA, the CDR3 is TGTGCCAGCAGTTCCCCTTTTAGGGGGCAAGAGACCCAGTACTTC.